This T cell receptor (beta chain) was observed in a study of T cell responses to AZD1222 COVID-19 vaccine. Germline CDR1 reads LGHDT; CDR2 reads YNNKEL (reference sequence). Between the trimmed V and J ends, which lost 3 bases and 3 bases, there was a span of 15 bases. The length of the CDR3 is 16 residues. Data came from immunoSEQ multiplex PCR; TCRdb stores just in-frame clones and leaves some out. The sample consists of tens of thousands of clones, 89% of them appearing once. This receptor was obtained from an adult in good health. Source: peripheral blood, taken on day 0 of AZD1222 vaccination. The rearrangement links TRBV3-1 (or the pseudogene TRBV3-2) to TRBJ2-1; TRBD1 might be the D (6 bases). CDR3 coding DNA: TGTGCCAGCAGCCAGCTCAGGGGCGGCGGCTACAATGAGCAGTTCTTC. It is translated as CASSQLRGGGYNEQFF.